These T cell receptor beta chains were read from a single sample in a study of T cell responses to AZD1222 COVID-19 vaccine. The table came from immunoSEQ multiplex PCR; TCRdb's copy has only in-frame clones and leaves some out. The sample gives over 85,000 clones, about 94% of which show up once; 2.9% is in the top ten. Here the sequenced sample was peripheral blood, taken 28 days after the second AZD1222 dose. The source of these receptors is an adult who received the AZD1222 COVID-19 vaccine. Each CDR3 is given with its conserved first and last residue. D genes are given only for firm matches. Where a row states a size, it is once, few, many or the class of an expanded clone; other rows omit it.

v_call	d_call	clone_size	j_call	cdr3_aa	cdr3_nt
TRBV11-3	-	-	TRBJ2-7	CASSLRGDYEQYF	TGTGCCAGCAGCCTCCGGGGAGACTACGAGCAGTACTTC
TRBV5-1	TRBD1	-	TRBJ2-5	CASSRTGGMETQYF	TGCGCCAGCTCTAGGACAGGGGGCATGGAGACCCAGTACTTC
TRBV28	-	-	TRBJ1-2	CASKAAAAPRYGYTF	TGTGCCAGCAAGGCTGCAGCGGCGCCTCGCTATGGCTACACCTTC
TRBV6-5	-	-	TRBJ2-2	CASSYSESPAGELFF	TGTGCCAGCAGTTACTCGGAGTCCCCAGCCGGGGAGCTGTTTTTT
TRBV7-2	-	-	TRBJ1-2	CASSLAPPGGSSGYTF	TGTGCCAGCAGCTTAGCTCCCCCCGGGGGTTCCTCTGGCTACACCTTC
TRBV27	-	-	TRBJ2-7	CASAFGGASYEQYF	TGTGCCAGCGCTTTTGGCGGGGCAAGCTACGAGCAGTACTTC
TRBV2	TRBD2	-	TRBJ2-3	CASRKGLALDTQYF	TGTGCCAGCAGGAAGGGACTAGCGTTAGATACGCAGTATTTT
TRBV10-1	TRBD1	few	TRBJ1-4	CASTDRGNEKLFF	TGCGCCAGCACCGACAGGGGGAATGAAAAACTGTTTTTT
TRBV9	TRBD1	-	TRBJ2-1	CASRIGTGTGEEQFF	TGTGCCAGCAGAATAGGGACTGGGACAGGAGAAGAGCAGTTCTTC
TRBV6-5	-	-	TRBJ1-2	CASSYSRGQGYTF	TGTGCCAGCAGTTACTCCAGGGGACAAGGCTACACCTTC
TRBV27	TRBD1	once	TRBJ2-7	CASSRTGGNEQYF	TGTGCCAGCAGCAGGACAGGGGGTAACGAGCAGTACTTC
TRBV5-1	TRBD2	-	TRBJ2-2	CASREEAGGPDTGELFF	TGCGCCAGCAGGGAAGAAGCGGGAGGGCCGGACACCGGGGAGCTGTTTTTT
TRBV19	-	-	TRBJ1-2	CASSMATATGGYTF	TGTGCCAGTAGTATGGCCACAGCGACGGGTGGCTACACCTTC
TRBV10-3	-	-	TRBJ2-1	CAISMEYEQFF	TGTGCCATCAGCATGGAGTATGAGCAGTTCTTC
TRBV2	-	-	TRBJ1-5	CASSEVRVSNQPQHF	TGTGCCAGCAGTGAAGTCAGGGTTAGCAATCAGCCCCAGCATTTT
TRBV6-5	TRBD1	-	TRBJ1-5	CASSPDRFGNQPQHF	TGTGCCAGCAGTCCGGACAGGTTTGGCAATCAGCCCCAGCATTTT
TRBV7-8	-	-	TRBJ2-5	CASSLGGRTQYF	TGTGCCAGCAGCTTAGGGGGGAGAACCCAGTACTTC
TRBV2	TRBD2	-	TRBJ2-1	CASSEGRERQFF	TGTGCCAGCAGTGAAGGGCGGGAGCGGCAGTTCTTC
TRBV28	-	-	TRBJ2-2	CASSSSRELFF	TGTGCCAGCAGTTCCTCCCGGGAGCTGTTTTTT
TRBV3-1/TRBV3-2	TRBD2	-	TRBJ2-1	CASSQVAGITEQFF	TGTGCCAGCAGCCAAGTAGCGGGTATAACCGAGCAGTTCTTC
TRBV11-2	TRBD1	-	TRBJ1-5	CASSQTTGGNQPQHF	TGTGCCAGCAGCCAAACGACAGGGGGCAATCAGCCCCAGCATTTT
TRBV6-5	-	-	TRBJ1-1	CASSYVVGDTEAFF	TGTGCCAGCAGTTACGTTGTAGGGGACACTGAAGCTTTCTTT
TRBV7-9	-	-	TRBJ1-2	CASSPGRLNYGYTF	TGTGCCAGCAGCCCGGGACGGCTTAACTATGGCTACACCTTC
TRBV7-8	-	-	TRBJ1-1	CASSLGQLNTEAFF	TGTGCCAGCAGCTTAGGGCAGCTGAACACTGAAGCTTTCTTT
TRBV6-1	-	-	TRBJ2-1	CASSEGREWVNEQFF	TGTGCCAGCAGTGAAGGGAGGGAGTGGGTCAATGAGCAGTTCTTC
TRBV11-2	-	-	TRBJ1-6	CASSSHSGTPSPLHF	TGTGCCAGCAGCTCCCATTCAGGAACTCCGTCACCCCTCCACTTT
TRBV2	-	once	TRBJ2-3	CASNGGDTDTQYF	TGTGCCAGCAACGGCGGAGACACAGATACGCAGTATTTT